This T cell receptor beta chain came from a study of T cell responses to AZD1222 COVID-19 vaccine. General study findings and limits: Only five or six individuals given AZD1222 were seropositive at baseline.

This table comes from immunoSEQ multiplex PCR, and its TCRdb copy is limited to in-frame clones, with some not included. Of about 94,000 clones in the sample, more than 75% were seen once. The sample holds one count of this clone. Its antigen is not known. Between the trimmed V and J ends, which lost 2 bases and 2 bases, there was a span of 9 bases. This CDR3 is built from 14 residues. Germline CDR1 MNHEY, CDR2 SVGAGI. Some second doses came at about 4 weeks and others at about 12 weeks; these were pooled. This TCR was sampled from an adult who received the AZD1222 COVID-19 vaccine. This specimen was peripheral blood, taken 28 days after the second AZD1222 dose. The rearrangement uses TRBV6-5 and TRBJ1-2; D remains unclear. The DNA of the CDR3 is TGTGCCAGCAGTTACGGGGTCCCCAACTATGGCTACACCTTC. Translated, it gives CASSYGVPNYGYTF.